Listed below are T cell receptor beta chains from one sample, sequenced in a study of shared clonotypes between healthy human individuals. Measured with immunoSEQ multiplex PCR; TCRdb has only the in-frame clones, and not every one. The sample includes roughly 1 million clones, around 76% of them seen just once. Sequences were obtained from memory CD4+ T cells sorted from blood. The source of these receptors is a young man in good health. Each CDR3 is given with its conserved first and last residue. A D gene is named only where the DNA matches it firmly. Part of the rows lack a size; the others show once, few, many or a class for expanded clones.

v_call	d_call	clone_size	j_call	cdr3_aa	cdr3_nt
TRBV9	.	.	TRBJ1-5	CASSVGGAGNQPQHF	TGTGCCAGCAGCGTAGGGGGGGCAGGGAATCAGCCCCAGCATTTT
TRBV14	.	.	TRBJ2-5	CASSSGPRRGETQYF	TGTGCCAGCAGCTCCGGGCCACGGAGAGGAGAGACCCAGTACTTC
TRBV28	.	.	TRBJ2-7	CASVPGDMNSYEQYF	TGTGCCAGCGTCCCCGGGGACATGAACTCCTACGAGCAGTACTTC
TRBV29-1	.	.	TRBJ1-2	CSVVEMGMWGSNYGYTF	TGCAGCGTGGTTGAAATGGGGATGTGGGGAAGTAACTATGGCTACACCTTC
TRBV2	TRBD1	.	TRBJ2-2	CASSDRGLGELFF	TGTGCCAGCAGTGACAGGGGGTTAGGGGAGCTGTTTTTT
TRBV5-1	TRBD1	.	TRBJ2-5	CASTRTGNQETQYF	TGCGCCAGCACCCGGACAGGGAACCAAGAGACCCAGTACTTC
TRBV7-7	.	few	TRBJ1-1	CASSLLRDTEAFF	TGTGCTAGCAGCTTATTGAGGGACACTGAAGCTTTCTTT
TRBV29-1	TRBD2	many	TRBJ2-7	CSVGTPSGGVFYEQYF	TGCAGCGTCGGTACCCCTAGCGGGGGGGTCTTCTACGAGCAGTACTTC
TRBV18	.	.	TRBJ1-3	CASSPRTFDSGNTIYF	TGTGCCAGCTCACCACGGACGTTTGACTCTGGAAACACCATATATTTT
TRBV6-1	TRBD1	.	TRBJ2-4	CASSPSLTGKNIQYF	TGTGCCAGCAGTCCGAGCCTGACAGGGAAAAACATTCAGTACTTC
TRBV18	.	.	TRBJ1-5	CASSPSEVGNQPQHF	TGTGCCAGCTCACCATCGGAGGTGGGCAATCAGCCCCAGCATTTT
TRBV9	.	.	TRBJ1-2	CASSVELEGLGGYTF	TGTGCCAGCAGCGTAGAGCTGGAGGGCTTGGGAGGCTACACCTTC
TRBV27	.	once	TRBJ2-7	CASTPGLRSYEQYF	TGTGCCAGCACCCCGGGACTTCGTTCCTACGAGCAGTACTTC
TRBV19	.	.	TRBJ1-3	CASNPSGQTGNTIYF	TGTGCCAGTAACCCCTCCGGACAGACTGGAAACACCATATATTTT
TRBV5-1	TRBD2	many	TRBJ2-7	CASSDPRGRGQYF	TGCGCCAGCAGCGACCCTCGGGGGAGGGGGCAGTACTTC
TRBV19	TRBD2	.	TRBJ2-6	CATRTSGPKVTF	TGTGCCACCCGGACTAGCGGGCCCAAGGTGACTTTC
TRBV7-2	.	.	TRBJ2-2	CASSFSYTGELFF	TGTGCCAGCAGCTTTAGTTACACCGGGGAGCTGTTTTTT
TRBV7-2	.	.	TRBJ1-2	CASSSPSGGPSVNYGYTF	TGTGCCAGCAGCTCCCCCTCTGGGGGGCCTTCGGTTAACTATGGCTACACCTTC
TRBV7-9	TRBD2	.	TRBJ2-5	CASSKGTSGGQETQYF	TGTGCCAGCAGCAAAGGGACTAGCGGGGGCCAAGAGACCCAGTACTTC
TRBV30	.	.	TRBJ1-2	CAWSAVLGNYGYTF	TGTGCCTGGAGTGCCGTTCTTGGGAACTATGGCTACACCTTC
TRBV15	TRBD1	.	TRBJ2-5	CATSRDRDRGETQYF	TGTGCCACCAGCAGAGATAGGGACAGGGGGGAGACCCAGTACTTC
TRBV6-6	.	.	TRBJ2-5	CASSYGGAGTQYF	TGTGCCAGCAGTTACGGCGGGGCCGGGACCCAGTACTTC
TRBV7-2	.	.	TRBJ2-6	CASSAALSGANVLTF	TGTGCCAGCAGCGCGGCCCTCTCTGGGGCCAACGTCCTGACTTTC